Sequencing of this T cell receptor beta chain was carried out in a study of blood T cell repertoires in COVID-19. Study as a whole: Samples of COVID-19 (acute and convalescent) were obtained from the United States, Italy and Spain. T cells, B-cell-depleted T cells, or PBMCs provided the cDNA or gDNA that served as material.

The CDR3 is made up of 15 amino acids. Trimming stripped 0 bases from V and 3 bases from J, with 11 bases between. Germline V CDR1 and CDR2: SGHRS, YFSETQ. Per the original methods: Estimation of nucleated cell counts relied on the amplification of reference gene primers. Libraries were prepared by immunoSEQ multiplex PCR; TCRdb keeps only in-frame clonotypes and omits some of them. Clone size and the V and J calls come from that table; the DNA yielded D and trimming. This sample yields about 79,000 clones, of which around 88% are seen a single time; approximately 15% belongs to the top ten. This rearrangement joins TRBV5-1 to TRBJ2-3; D is possibly TRBD2 (6 bases). Sequencing was carried out using peripheral blood. This clonotype originated in a man in his 70s with active or convalescent COVID-19. Here the CDR3 DNA reads TGCGCCAGCAGCTTGGGGGACTTATATACAGATACGCAGTATTTT. Its translation is CASSLGDLYTDTQYF.